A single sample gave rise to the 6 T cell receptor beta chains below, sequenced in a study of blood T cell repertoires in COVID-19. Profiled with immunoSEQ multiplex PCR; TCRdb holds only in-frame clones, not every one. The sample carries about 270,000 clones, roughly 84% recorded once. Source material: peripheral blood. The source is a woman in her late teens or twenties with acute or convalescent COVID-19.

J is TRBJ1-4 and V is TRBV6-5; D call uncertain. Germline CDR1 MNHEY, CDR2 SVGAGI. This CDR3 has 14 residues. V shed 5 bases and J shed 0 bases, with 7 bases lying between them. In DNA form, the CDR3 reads TGTGCCAGCAGTACAAGAACAACTAATGAAAAACTGTTTTTT. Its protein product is CASSTRTTNEKLFF.

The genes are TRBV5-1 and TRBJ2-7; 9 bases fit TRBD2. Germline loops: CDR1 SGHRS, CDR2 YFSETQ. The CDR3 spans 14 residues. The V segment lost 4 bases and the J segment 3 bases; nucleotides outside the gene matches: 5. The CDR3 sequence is CASSPGLAIYEQYF. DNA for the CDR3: TGCGCCAGCAGCCCGGGACTAGCAATCTACGAGCAGTACTTC.

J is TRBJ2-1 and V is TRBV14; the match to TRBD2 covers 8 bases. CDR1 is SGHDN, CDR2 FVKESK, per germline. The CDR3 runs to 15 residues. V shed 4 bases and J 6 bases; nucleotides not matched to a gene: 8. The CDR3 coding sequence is TGTGCCAGCAGCCGACCGGGACTAGGTCGCAATGAGCAGTTCTTC. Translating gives CASSRPGLGRNEQFF.

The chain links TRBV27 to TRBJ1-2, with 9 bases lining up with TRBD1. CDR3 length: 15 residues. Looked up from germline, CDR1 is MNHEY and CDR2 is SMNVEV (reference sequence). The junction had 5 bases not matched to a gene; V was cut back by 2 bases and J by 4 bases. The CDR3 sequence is CASSLTTGGSYGYTF. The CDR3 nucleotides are TGTGCCAGCAGTTTAACGACAGGGGGAAGCTATGGCTACACCTTC.

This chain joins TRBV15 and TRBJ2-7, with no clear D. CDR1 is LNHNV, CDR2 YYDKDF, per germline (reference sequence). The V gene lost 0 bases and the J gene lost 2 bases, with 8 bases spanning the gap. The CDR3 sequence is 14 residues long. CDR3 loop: CATSRDSAAYEQYF. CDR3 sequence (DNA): TGTGCCACCAGCAGAGATTCGGCGGCCTACGAGCAGTACTTC.

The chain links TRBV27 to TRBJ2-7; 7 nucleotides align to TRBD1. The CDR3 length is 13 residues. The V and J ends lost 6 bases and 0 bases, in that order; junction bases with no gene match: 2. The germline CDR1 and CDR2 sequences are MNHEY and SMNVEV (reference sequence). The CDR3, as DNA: TGTGCCAGCAGCTGGGACAGCTCCTACGAGCAGTACTTC. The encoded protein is CASSWDSSYEQYF.